This T cell receptor beta chain was retrieved from a study of T cell responses to AZD1222 COVID-19 vaccine (dated by TCRdb to the early 2020s). For the wider study: AZD1222 recipients whose second dose came at about 4 weeks and those whose second dose came at about 12 weeks were combined into one group, since spike-specific TCR depth and breadth did not differ between the two schedules. A total of over 230 trial participants underwent TCR sequencing, of whom roughly 210 received two doses of AZD1222 and approximately 25 received two doses of the MenACWY control vaccine. Enrollment into the trials was organized by age into subgroups of 18-55, 56-69 and 70-plus years, and those subgroups contained roughly 150, 30 and 60 TCR-sequenced participants, respectively.

The CDR3 numbers 13 residues from cysteine through phenylalanine. Of all the DNA, just the CDR3 is kept, 39 bases in frame from base 1. As encoded in the germline V gene, CDR1 is MDHEN while CDR2 is SYDVKM. A distance of 16 bases separates the germline ends of V and J, which lose 10 bases and 4 bases respectively. The time point label, as the study defines it: baseline before first vaccination. Vaccinee samples came from UK trials COV001 and COV002, including a single-blind randomized controlled phase 2/3 trial of AZD1222 (ChAdOx1 nCoV-19) in healthy adults. For TCRbeta chain sequencing, PBMC samples from trial participants were taken at day 0 and at day 28 after the second dose. This clone was seen a handful of times. Its cognate antigen has yet to be identified. No much larger clonotype is one base removed from it; base qualities were not supplied. Overall study outcomes, separate from this receptor: Spike-specific TCR breadth and depth rose significantly after two AZD1222 doses compared with day 0 and with MenACWY recipients. The 56-69-year group was small, and its depth increase did not reach significance, likely because of low power. Conclusions about previously exposed vaccinees are limited, since just five or six AZD1222 recipients were seropositive for SARS-CoV-2 at baseline. The vaccine-associated CD4 TCRs covered the entire spike protein, and the dominant responses fell in regions 160-218 and 743-854. Because no day 14 peak-response samples were available, repertoires were characterized only after the peak T cell response. Reportedly, almost half of the unique spike-specific TCRs recognized epitopes lying outside the regions that are mutated in the B.1.351 and B.1.1.7 variants. Participants were mostly white British and included more females than males, and it was suggested by the authors that clonal diversity may have been underestimated.

The CDR3 regions of human TCRbeta chains were subjected to immunosequencing. The source study handled its data this way. TCRs in the repertoires were compared against a reference library of SARS-CoV-2-specific TCRs that had been generated with the MIRA antigen-specificity platform. Breadth was defined as the fraction of unique TCRs that were SARS-CoV-2-associated, and depth was defined as the fraction of total T cells that were SARS-CoV-2-associated. Each spike-specific TCR was assigned to its reactive spike region and to a CD4 or CD8 class using the MIRA data. Log10-transformed breadth and depth values were compared by one-way ANOVA with Sidak's multiple comparisons tests. The immuneACCESS repertoire file appears here via TCRdb, limited to in-frame rearrangements. These files lack a portion of the clones; in checked studies, under half of the deficit traces to unresolved V genes, and the cause of the others is not known. The V and J calls and the clone size are those of that table, but D and trimming were determined from the DNA. In all, the sample holds approximately 130,000 clones, and roughly nine tenths of those were seen once. In total, the top ten clones hold approximately 27% of the sample.

This receptor chain uses TRBV28 and TRBJ1-2, with no confidently assigned D gene. The starting material was peripheral blood, obtained on day 0 of AZD1222 vaccination. The TCR originated in an adult in good health. The DNA sequence is TGTGCCACCCCCCGGTGGGATGGCTATGGCTACACCTTC. Translated, this is CATPRWDGYGYTF.